This TCR beta chain comes out of a study of cytomegalovirus exposure and HLA in healthy donors. Trimming at V came to 6 bases and at J to 5 bases, leaving 8 bases not matched to a gene. The CDR3 runs to 16 residues. CDR1 and CDR2 (germline): WSHSY, SAAADI. Produced via immunoSEQ multiplex PCR; TCRdb's table is partial and in-frame only. The sample yields a few hundred thousand clones, 80% to 90% seen once. The chain has TRBV10-2 and TRBJ1-5; 12 nucleotides match TRBD1. The sequence was collected from a woman under 30 in good health and CMV-seronegative. Material for sequencing was PBMCs. The CDR3 DNA reads TGCGCCAGCAGCCCCGGGACAGGGGGCGCAGATCAGCCCCAGCATTTT. The encoded protein is CASSPGTGGADQPQHF.